The TCR beta chain described here comes from a study of T cells in Graves' hyperthyroidism and ophthalmopathy. This CDR3 contains 15 residues. The germline CDR1 and CDR2 sequences are SGHRS and YFSETQ. V dropped 2 bases and J dropped 1; count of bases not matched to a gene: 3. RNA transcripts served as the template for amplifying TCR beta CDR3 regions. The HTBI primer set drove a first-round RT-PCR of the TCR CDR3. TCRdb re-derived calls from the multiplex PCR reads in MiXCR, one entry per CDR3 protein. This table has approximately 400,000 distinct CDR3 sequences, 25% appearing once. Notes on this clonotype: Its antigen is unknown.

In patients aged 18 to 65, hyperthyroidism was newly diagnosed, with duration under 2 months. Fresh peripheral blood, roughly 10 ml, was the source of the PBMCs. General study points: Most thyroid clonotypes that were expanded above 0.001 also turned up in blood. A model built on 13 V-J features separated ophthalmopathy from stable hyperthyroidism.

This receptor was obtained from a man aged 50 to 59 with Graves' hyperthyroidism. The chain employs TRBV5-1 and TRBJ2-7, with 10 bases lining up with TRBD2. Sequencing was carried out using blood. The DNA for the CDR3 is TGCGCCAGCAGCTTTAGTAGCGGGAGGTCCTACGAGCAGTACTTC. Encoded protein: CASSFSSGRSYEQYF. The full variable domain, completed using reference TRBV5-1 and TRBJ2-7, is KAGVTQTPRYLIKTRGQQVTLSCSPISGHRSVSWYQQTPGQGLQFLFEYFSETQRNKGNFPGRFSGRQFSNSRSEMNVSTLELGDSALYLCASSFSSGRSYEQYFGPGTRLTVT.